These 14 T cell receptor beta chains originate from one sample sequenced in a study of control samples from healthy donors and cancer patients. Only in-frame clones appear in the TCRdb table, and some are missing; sequencing was by immunoSEQ multiplex PCR. This table has about 130,000 clones, 90% appearing once. Sequenced input: blood. The receptors were sampled from a man in his forties or fifties in good health.

This clone was found a few times. V and J are TRBV2 and TRBJ2-5; D perhaps matches TRBD1 (5 bases). There are 14 residues in the CDR3. CDR1 and CDR2 from the germline V gene are SNHLY and FYNNEI. The ends were cut back, 2 bases at V and 5 bases at J, with 12 bases in the middle. The CDR3 spells CASSESRAGETQYF. CDR3 in DNA: TGTGCCAGCAGTGAATCCAGGGCTGGCGAGACCCAGTACTTC.

This chain connects TRBV7-3 to TRBJ1-6; TRBD1 matches 7 bases. The CDR3 covers 14 residues. Germline-derived CDR1 and CDR2 are SGHTA and FQGTGA. Germline trimming cut 6 bases from V and 7 bases from J; bases unmatched to any gene: 6. The CDR3 sequence: CASRLGTANSPLHF. The CDR3 DNA is TGTGCCAGCAGGTTGGGGACAGCAAATTCACCCCTCCACTTT.

The rearrangement links TRBV5-6 to TRBJ2-5; D is ambiguous. CDR3 length: 16 amino acids. Trimming took 4 bases from V and 0 from J, leaving 16 bases between them. The germline gives CDR1 SGHDT, CDR2 YYEEEE. CDR3 loop: CASSPLDGYHQETQYF. In nucleotides, the CDR3 is TGTGCCAGCAGCCCACTTGATGGATACCACCAAGAGACCCAGTACTTC.

The V call is TRBV4-1, the J call TRBJ2-3, with D unresolved. The germline CDR1 and CDR2 sequences are MGHRA and YSYEKL. The CDR3 length is 16 residues. V lost 2 bases, J lost 1 base, and 13 bases lay in between. DNA for the CDR3: TGCGCCAGCAGCCAACCGCCCGGTCTACGCACAGATACGCAGTATTTT. It encodes CASSQPPGLRTDTQYF.

Many counts were recorded for this clone. V and J are TRBV24-1 and TRBJ1-1; D gene ambiguous. V was shortened by 0 bases and J by 4 bases, with 23 bases between the two germline ends. CDR1 is KGHDR and CDR2 is SFDVKD in the germline V gene. The CDR3 runs 19 residues. CDR3 DNA: TGTGCCACCAGTGATTTGCGGCGGTTTTGTAGCCCTGGGGTCACTGAAGCTTTCTTT. Its protein product is CATSDLRRFCSPGVTEAFF.

This sequence joins TRBV29-1 and TRBJ2-7; D possibly corresponds to TRBD2 (6 bases). The CDR3 has 11 residues. Germline values: CDR1 SQVTM, CDR2 ANQGSEA. CDR3 sequence reads: CSAIRGSGQYF. In DNA, the CDR3 is TGCAGTGCCATTCGGGGGTCCGGCCAGTACTTC.

The V and J genes are TRBV7-2 and TRBJ2-2; no reliable D call. The germline CDR1 and CDR2 sequences are SGHTA and FQGNSA. The V and J ends lost 4 bases and 3 bases respectively, with 6 bases between them. The CDR3 consists of 13 residues. DNA for the CDR3: TGTGCCAGCAGCTCCCCCTACACCGGGGAGCTGTTTTTT. This codes for CASSSPYTGELFF.

This chain links TRBV7-2 with TRBJ2-7; the D is unclear. The CDR3 is made up of 15 amino acids. The V and J ends lost 6 bases and 0 bases respectively, with 15 bases between them. CDR1 is SGHTA, CDR2 FQGNSA, per germline. The CDR3 DNA sequence: TGTGCCAGCAGTTTTTTAGCCGACCCCTCCTACGAGCAGTACTTC. It is translated as CASSFLADPSYEQYF.

The V gene is TRBV4-1, the J gene TRBJ2-5, with no clear D. Per the germline V gene, CDR1 is MGHRA and CDR2 is YSYEKL. The CDR3 is 12 residues long. Trimming stripped 2 bases from V and 1 base from J, with 2 bases between. The CDR3 sequence: CASSQPQETQYF. CDR3 in DNA: TGCGCCAGCAGCCAACCCCAAGAGACCCAGTACTTC.

The chain couples TRBV5-4 to TRBJ2-7, with TRBD1 identical over 9 bases. The V segment lost 5 bases and the J segment 5 bases; nucleotides outside the gene matches: 8. CDR1 is SGHNT, CDR2 YYREEE, per germline (reference sequence). The CDR3 is made up of 14 amino acids. The CDR3 DNA follows: TGTGCCAGCAGACCGGGACAGGGTGGGAACGAGCAGTACTTC. Protein product: CASRPGQGGNEQYF.

The chain couples TRBV11-3 to TRBJ1-1; D perhaps matches TRBD1 (6 bases). The germline V and J ends were trimmed by 5 bases and 0 bases, with 13 bases remaining between them. Germline CDR1 reads SGHNT; CDR2 reads YENEEA. The CDR3 contains 15 residues. The CDR3 loop is CASSVRGTLNTEAFF. CDR3 sequence (DNA): TGTGCCAGCAGCGTGAGGGGGACCCTGAACACTGAAGCTTTCTTT.

V and J are TRBV28 and TRBJ1-2; TRBD1 matches 8 bases. V dropped 6 bases and J dropped 4; count of bases not matched to a gene: 7. Germline CDR1 and CDR2: MDHEN and SYDVKM. The CDR3 is 14 amino acids. CDR3 sequence reads: CASRPGQGLYGYTF. The DNA of the CDR3 is TGTGCCAGCAGACCAGGACAGGGCCTCTATGGCTACACCTTC.

The chain has TRBV9 and TRBJ2-3; 9 bases line up with TRBD2. CDR1 is SGDLS and CDR2 is YYNGEE in the germline V gene. CDR3 length: 17 residues. With 0 bases clipped from V and 3 bases from J, the junction kept 8 bases outside the gene matches. The CDR3 is CASSVASAGGRTDTQYF. The CDR3 DNA follows: TGTGCCAGCAGCGTAGCGTCAGCGGGGGGCAGAACAGATACGCAGTATTTT.

The chain is built from TRBV19 and TRBJ2-7; 9 nucleotides agree with TRBD1. The CDR3 spans 14 residues. The germline V gene has CDR1 LNHDA and CDR2 SQIVND (reference sequence). Losses at the gene ends were 7 bases for V and 6 bases for J; bases not matched to a gene: 10. CDR3 nucleotides: TGTGCCAGTACCCGTCGGACAGGGGAGGGCGAGCAGTACTTC. Its protein product is CASTRRTGEGEQYF.